This passage covers 32 T cell receptor beta chains from one sample sequenced in a study of T cells in Graves' hyperthyroidism and ophthalmopathy. RNA transcripts provided the source from which TCR beta CDR3 regions were amplified. Primed by the HTBI set, a first-round RT-PCR was run on the TCR CDR3. TCRdb re-derived calls from the multiplex PCR reads in MiXCR, one entry per CDR3 protein. The repertoire holds 200,000 to 250,000 distinct CDR3 sequences, 15% to 20% seen once, with under 65% in the top ten. The material sequenced was blood. These receptors were taken from a man over 45 with Graves' hyperthyroidism.

This clonotype came up many times. This chain joins TRBV2 and TRBJ2-3, with 9 bases matching TRBD2. The germline V gene encodes CDR1 SNHLY and CDR2 FYNNEI. The length of the CDR3 is 14 residues. The ends lost 8 bases at V and 2 bases at J; junction bases unmatched: 5. This chain's CDR3 is CASRRLAVTDTQYF. DNA of the CDR3: TGTGCCAGCCGGAGACTAGCGGTCACAGATACGCAGTATTTT.

Remarks on this clonotype: Possible read error: a much larger clone is one base away. The chain combines TRBV5-1 with TRBJ2-7; D perhaps matches TRBD1 (6 bases). This CDR3 region has 14 residues. V was pared by 2 bases and J by 5 bases, with 14 bases between. CDR1 and CDR2 from the germline V gene are SGHRS and YFSETQ. CDR3 sequence: CASSFRGSRNEQYF. CDR3 nucleotide sequence: TGCGCCAGCAGCTTTAGGGGGTCGCGGAACGAGCAGTACTTC.

Many counts were recorded for this clonotype. The chain couples TRBV12-3 or TRBV12-4 to TRBJ2-1; possibly TRBD1 or TRBD2 for D (6 bases each). Trimming cost V 3 bases and J 7 bases, with 13 bases left between them. The CDR3 is 14 residues long. CDR3 in amino acids: CASSFGGHGNEQFF. CDR3 in DNA: TGTGCCAGCAGTTTTGGGGGGCATGGGAATGAGCAGTTCTTC.

As for this clonotype: Since a much larger clone is just one base distant, this may be a read error. CDR3 sequence: CASRPGQGANKQYF. The CDR3 DNA is TGTGCCAGCAGGCCGGGACAGGGGGCTAACAAGCAGTACTTC. V is TRBV28 and J is TRBJ2-7; TRBD1 matches 12 bases. Trimming took 6 bases from V and 8 from J; bases not matched to a gene: 8. The CDR3 is 14 amino acids. CDR1 is MDHEN, CDR2 SYDVKM, per germline.

A few counts support this clonotype. This sequence joins TRBV7-9 and TRBJ2-7; 8 bases align to TRBD2. V lost 8 bases and J lost 6; bases outside the gene matches: 15. Germline CDR1 SEHNR, CDR2 FQNEAQ (reference sequence). The CDR3 consists of 15 residues. CDR3 protein: CASSDSLAAGAEQYF. The CDR3 coding sequence is TGTGCCAGCTCGGACTCACTAGCGGCGGGAGCCGAGCAGTACTTC.

This chain connects TRBV5-4 to TRBJ2-7, with D perhaps given as TRBD1 or TRBD2 (6 bases each). V was pared by 0 bases and J by 3 bases, with 22 bases between. Looked up from germline, CDR1 is SGHNT and CDR2 is YYREEE (reference sequence). The CDR3 runs 18 residues. The CDR3 nucleotides read TGTGCCAGCAGCTTGGTTTCGGGGGCGCGAGCCCAAGACTACGAGCAGTACTTC. It specifies CASSLVSGARAQDYEQYF.

The table lists this clonotype with many counts. This sequence joins TRBV20-1 and TRBJ1-2; the match to TRBD1 covers 12 bases. CDR3 length equals 15 residues. Trimming at V came to 5 bases and at J to 8 bases, leaving 12 bases not matched to a gene. CDR1 and CDR2 (germline): DFQATT, SNEGSKA (reference sequence). CDR3 residues: CSAAARGQGALGYTF. CDR3 nucleotide sequence: TGCAGTGCTGCCGCCCGGGGACAGGGGGCACTAGGCTACACCTTC.

This clonotype was observed many times. This rearrangement joins TRBV20-1 to TRBJ1-1; D may be TRBD1 (6 bases). Per germline, CDR1 DFQATT and CDR2 SNEGSKA (reference sequence). Deletions cut 4 bases from V and 6 bases from J, with 15 bases between. CDR3 size: 13 residues. The CDR3 sequence is CSAIPWTAPEAFF. The CDR3 bases are TGCAGTGCTATCCCCTGGACAGCCCCTGAAGCTTTCTTT.

This clonotype has just one count. The genes are TRBV20-1 and TRBJ2-1; 8 nucleotides align to TRBD2. Germline CDR1 and CDR2: DFQATT and SNEGSKA (reference sequence). V was clipped by 5 bases and J by 5 bases; unmatched bases: 8. The CDR3 runs 14 residues. The CDR3: CSAAGGRFNNEQFF. CDR3 DNA sequence: TGCAGTGCTGCCGGCGGGAGGTTTAACAATGAGCAGTTCTTC.

This clonotype was found many times. The rearrangement joins TRBV18 to TRBJ2-7; TRBD1 agrees at 9 bases. V lost 2 bases, J lost 3 bases, and 2 bases stayed unmatched. Germline V gene data show CDR1 as KGHSH and CDR2 as LQKENI. This CDR3 contains 14 residues. CDR3 bases: TGTGCCAGCTCACCAGGGACAGGGAGCTACGAGCAGTACTTC. Its translation: CASSPGTGSYEQYF.

Many counts were recorded for this clonotype. The V and J genes are TRBV5-1 and TRBJ2-3; D gene ambiguous. Germline CDR1 SGHRS, CDR2 YFSETQ. V dropped 5 bases and J dropped 0 bases, with 16 bases sitting between them. CDR3 length equals 16 residues. The CDR3 here is CASRAQVGGSTDTQYF. CDR3 DNA sequence: TGCGCCAGCAGGGCCCAGGTGGGTGGGAGCACAGATACGCAGTATTTT.

This clonotype showed up many times. The chain combines TRBV20-1 with TRBJ2-3; the D gene is possibly TRBD2 (5 bases). The CDR3 spans 16 residues. The germline V gene encodes CDR1 DFQATT and CDR2 SNEGSKA (reference sequence). V shed 5 bases and J shed 2 bases, with 20 bases lying between them. CDR3 protein: CSASPYGVSDTDTQYF. The CDR3 DNA reads as TGCAGTGCTTCCCCTTACGGGGTTAGCGACACAGATACGCAGTATTTT.

This clonotype came up many times. The rearrangement uses TRBV10-3 and TRBJ2-1; D is unresolved. There are 14 residues in the CDR3. The germline CDR1 and CDR2 sequences are ENHRY and SYGVKD. Trimming took off 0 bases at V and 6 bases at J, with 9 bases between the two ends. CDR3 in amino acids: CAISESEGSNEQFF. CDR3 coding DNA: TGTGCCATCAGTGAGTCGGAAGGATCCAATGAGCAGTTCTTC.

This clonotype was seen a few times. The V call is TRBV5-1, the J call TRBJ2-3; 10 bases fit TRBD2. This CDR3 is 17 amino acids long. Trimming removed 0 bases from V and 2 bases from J; junction bases left unmatched: 6. CDR1 and CDR2 (germline): SGHRS, YFSETQ. The CDR3 coding sequence is TGCGCCAGCAGCTTGGCGGCTAGCGGGAGTGTCACAGATACGCAGTATTTT. Its protein product is CASSLAASGSVTDTQYF.

This clonotype showed up many times. Mismatch with germline at one junction end may stem from a read error. The J gene is TRBJ1-1, the V gene TRBV27; D gene unclear. Germline assignment: CDR1 MNHEY and CDR2 SMNVEV (reference sequence). This CDR3 has 13 residues. CDR3 protein: CASASLRNAEAFF. In nucleotides, the CDR3 is TGTGCCAGTGCCAGTCTGAGGAACGCTGAAGCTTTCTTT.

This clonotype appeared many times. V usage is TRBV30 and J usage is TRBJ2-1; D is uncertain. The CDR3 contains 17 residues. Between the trimmed V and J ends, which lost 3 bases and 0 bases, there was a span of 18 bases. Germline lookup yields CDR1 GTSNPN and CDR2 SVGIG (reference sequence). The CDR3 here is CAWSPPPTSSSYNEQFF. CDR3 DNA sequence: TGTGCCTGGAGCCCACCCCCGACATCGAGCTCCTACAATGAGCAGTTCTTC.

This clonotype was seen at least ten times. The chain combines TRBV7-9 with TRBJ2-1; 8 bases are shared with TRBD2. The germline CDR1 and CDR2 sequences are SEHNR and FQNEAQ (reference sequence). This CDR3 has 16 residues. The junction had 14 bases not matched to a gene; V was cut back by 4 bases and J by 9 bases. CDR3 nucleotides: TGTGCCAGCAGCTCCTCACCGGGGCGGGAGGCTACTGAGCAGTTCTTC. Protein product: CASSSSPGREATEQFF. The complete variable domain, with remaining parts taken from reference TRBV7-9 and TRBJ2-1, reads DTGVSQNPRHKITKRGQNVTFRCDPISEHNRLYWYRQTLGQGPEFLTYFQNEAQLEKSRLLSDRFSAERPKGSFSTLEIQRTEQGDSAMYLCASSSSPGREATEQFFGPGTRLTVL.

This clonotype was observed at least ten times. This chain connects TRBV28 to TRBJ2-3, with a tentative D call TRBD2 (5 bases). V dropped 4 bases and J dropped 4 bases, with 12 bases sitting between them. The CDR3 spans 14 residues. Looked up from germline, CDR1 is MDHEN and CDR2 is SYDVKM. The DNA of the CDR3 is TGTGCCAGCAGTTCGAGCGGAAGGTCAGATACGCAGTATTTT. Translating gives CASSSSGRSDTQYF.

This clonotype was seen repeatedly, ten times or more. V is TRBV10-3 and J is TRBJ2-1, with TRBD2 matching 10 bases. V dropped 6 bases and J dropped 5; count of bases not matched to a gene: 7. Germline CDR1 is ENHRY and CDR2 is SYGVKD. CDR3 length: 15 residues. This CDR3 reads CAIRGSGRVDNEQFF. CDR3 nucleotide sequence: TGTGCCATCAGGGGGAGCGGGAGGGTAGACAATGAGCAGTTCTTC.

This clonotype has a count of ten or more. The chain combines TRBV29-1 with TRBJ1-1; D call uncertain. Between the trimmed V and J ends, which lost 7 bases and 4 bases, there was a span of 13 bases. Germline CDR1 SQVTM, CDR2 ANQGSEA. CDR3 length: 12 residues. The CDR3 region has the DNA TGCAGCGCCGAACGGTTGGGCACTGAAGCTTTCTTT. Translating gives CSAERLGTEAFF.

In its sample, this clonotype was seen many times. The chain combines TRBV27 with TRBJ2-7; TRBD1 agrees at 8 bases. Germline V gives CDR1 MNHEY, CDR2 SMNVEV (reference sequence). The junction had 3 bases not matched to a gene; V was cut back by 3 bases and J by 2 bases. The CDR3 loop spans 14 amino acids. The CDR3 protein is CASSFGTGAYEQYF. CDR3 coding DNA: TGTGCCAGCAGTTTTGGGACAGGTGCCTACGAGCAGTACTTC.

The V and J genes are TRBV6-1 and TRBJ1-5; the D is unclear. Trimming took 6 bases from V and 11 from J, leaving 23 bases between them. This CDR3 is built from 15 residues. The germline V gene encodes CDR1 MNHNS and CDR2 SASEGT. The CDR3: CASSRTGSPNGAQHF. CDR3 sequence (DNA): TGTGCCAGCAGCCGGACGGGTTCCCCCAATGGGGCCCAGCATTTT.

Concerning this clonotype: With a much larger clone just one base away, this may be a read error. No conserved phenylalanine or tryptophan is present at the end of the CDR3, so a read error is the likely explanation. V usage is TRBV27 and J usage is TRBJ2-3; D is ambiguous. Germline V gene lookup returns CDR1 MNHEY and CDR2 SMNVEV (reference sequence). The CDR3 has 12 residues. Between the trimmed V and J ends, which lost 4 bases and 3 bases, there was a span of 5 bases. This CDR3 is CASSSRTDTQYL. DNA of the CDR3: TGTGCCAGCAGTTCGAGGACAGATACGCAGTATCTT.

This clonotype has ten or more counts. This chain links TRBV7-2 with TRBJ2-7; the D gene is possibly TRBD1 (6 bases). V lost 2 bases and J lost 8, with 19 bases in between. This CDR3 spans 15 amino acids. Germline V gene sequence: CDR1 SGHTA, CDR2 FQGNSA. This CDR3 reads CASSLFSAGEIKQYF. As DNA, the CDR3 is TGTGCCAGCAGCTTATTTTCGGCAGGGGAGATTAAGCAGTACTTC.

This clonotype showed up many times. V gene TRBV20-1 combines with J gene TRBJ2-5; 10 bases agree with TRBD2. CDR3 size: 14 residues. V was pared by 4 bases and J by 5 bases, with 7 bases of the junction left unmatched. Germline V gene lookup returns CDR1 DFQATT and CDR2 SNEGSKA (reference sequence). The CDR3 protein is CSANPGLALETQYF. DNA of the CDR3: TGCAGTGCTAACCCGGGACTAGCGTTGGAGACCCAGTACTTC.

This clonotype was picked up a small number of times. The chain recombines TRBV7-3 with TRBJ2-1; no clear D gene. Germline V gene sequence: CDR1 SGHTA, CDR2 FQGTGA. CDR3 length: 12 residues. V lost 0 bases and J 8 bases, leaving 5 bases between the germline ends. As DNA, the CDR3 is TGTGCCAGCAGCTTAACGGGGTATGAGCAGTTCTTC. It specifies CASSLTGYEQFF.

This clonotype came up many times. The chain is built from TRBV12-3 or TRBV12-4 and TRBJ1-1; TRBD1 matches 10 bases. J was trimmed by 1 base and V by 5 bases; bases with no gene match: 7. CDR3 length equals 16 residues. In nucleotides, the CDR3 is TGTGCCAGCAGTCCCGACAGGGGGCTTACGAACACTGAAGCTTTCTTT. This encodes CASSPDRGLTNTEAFF.

This clonotype was seen ten or more times. V usage is TRBV13 and J usage is TRBJ2-3; unclear D gene. Germline loops: CDR1 PRHDT, CDR2 FYEKMQ (reference sequence). This CDR3 contains 13 residues. The V and J ends lost 5 bases and 1 base respectively, with 7 bases between them. Here the CDR3 reads CASSQPGTDTQYF. The CDR3 bases are TGTGCCAGCAGCCAACCAGGCACAGATACGCAGTATTTT.

This clonotype was seen a few times. The V and J genes are TRBV5-5 and TRBJ2-7; 9 bases map to TRBD1. Trimming at V came to 0 bases and at J to 1 base, leaving 2 bases not matched to a gene. The CDR3 extends over 15 amino acids. Per germline, CDR1 SGHKS and CDR2 YYEKEE (reference sequence). CDR3 nucleotides: TGTGCCAGCAGCTTGGTGGGACAGGGTTCCTACGAGCAGTACTTC. It codes for CASSLVGQGSYEQYF.

This clonotype has a count of ten or more. The chain combines TRBV28 with TRBJ2-3, with 7 bases lining up with TRBD2. J gave up 6 bases and V 2 bases, and 8 bases lay outside the gene matches. The germline CDR1 and CDR2 sequences are MDHEN and SYDVKM. The CDR3 runs to 15 residues. The CDR3 DNA sequence: TGTGCCAGCAGTTTACAAGGGAGGGGCGCGGATACGCAGTATTTT. Protein product: CASSLQGRGADTQYF. Supplemented by reference TRBV28 and TRBJ2-3, the full variable domain reads DVKVTQSSRYLVKRTGEKVFLECVQDMDHENMFWYRQDPGLGLRLIYFSYDVKMKEKGDIPEGYSVSREKKERFSLILESASTNQTSMYLCASSLQGRGADTQYFGPGTRLTVL.

This clonotype was seen a handful of times. The chain carries TRBV30 and TRBJ2-3; 11 bases map to TRBD2. This CDR3 has 14 amino acids. Germline CDR1 reads GTSNPN; CDR2 reads SVGIG (reference sequence). After removal of 4 bases from V and 3 bases from J, the junction contained 3 bases not matched to a gene. The CDR3 coding sequence is TGTGCCTGGAACTTAGCGGGAGGGACAGATACGCAGTATTTT. This sequence encodes CAWNLAGGTDTQYF.

This chain uses TRBV7-9 with TRBJ1-5; TRBD1 is a possible D gene (6 bases). The CDR3 loop spans 14 amino acids. The germline CDR1 and CDR2 sequences are SEHNR and FQNEAQ (reference sequence). V dropped 1 base and J dropped 6 bases, with 10 bases sitting between them. The CDR3 nucleotides are TGTGCCAGCAGCTTAGACACAGGGCCTCAGCCCCAGCATTTT. Protein product: CASSLDTGPQPQHF. The complete variable domain, with remaining parts taken from reference TRBV7-9 and TRBJ1-5, reads DTGVSQNPRHKITKRGQNVTFRCDPISEHNRLYWYRQTLGQGPEFLTYFQNEAQLEKSRLLSDRFSAERPKGSFSTLEIQRTEQGDSAMYLCASSLDTGPQPQHFGDGTRLSIL.